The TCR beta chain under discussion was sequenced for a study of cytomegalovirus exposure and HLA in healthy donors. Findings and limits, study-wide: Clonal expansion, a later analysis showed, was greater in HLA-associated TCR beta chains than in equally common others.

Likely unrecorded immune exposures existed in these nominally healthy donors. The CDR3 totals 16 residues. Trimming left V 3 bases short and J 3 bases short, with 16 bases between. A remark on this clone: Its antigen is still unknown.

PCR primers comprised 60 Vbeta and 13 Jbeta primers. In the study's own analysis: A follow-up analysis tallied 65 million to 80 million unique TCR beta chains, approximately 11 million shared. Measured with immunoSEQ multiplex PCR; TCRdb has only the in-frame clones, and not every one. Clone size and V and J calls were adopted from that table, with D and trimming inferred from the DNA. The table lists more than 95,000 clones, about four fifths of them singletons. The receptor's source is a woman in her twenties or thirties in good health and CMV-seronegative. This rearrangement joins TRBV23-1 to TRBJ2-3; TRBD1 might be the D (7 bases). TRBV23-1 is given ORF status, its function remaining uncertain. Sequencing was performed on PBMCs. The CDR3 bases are TGCGCCAGCAGTCAGGAGGGGGCGGCTGTGACAGATACGCAGTATTTT. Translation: CASSQEGAAVTDTQYF.